Reported below is one TCR beta chain. Regarding treatment: over 15 received Ad26.COV2.S at low or high dose, single or two shots; roughly five received placebo; per-sample allocation not given. Vaccine and placebo recipients were sampled on day 63 after the first injection. This entry belongs to a study of Ad26.COV2.S vaccination and SARS-CoV-2 variants. Study-level information: The Ad26.COV2.S arm of the COV1001 trial was where the donor was placed.

Trimming left V 2 bases short and J 2 bases short, with 9 bases between. CDR1 and CDR2 from the germline V gene are SEHNR and FQNEAQ (reference sequence). The CDR3 sequence is 14 residues long. Generated by immunoSEQ multiplex PCR, the TCRdb table keeps only in-frame clones and is missing some. This table has 380,000 or so clones, 83% appearing once. The clonotype comes from a person between 18 and 65 years old who received the Ad26.COV2.S COVID-19 vaccine or a placebo. The specimen was peripheral blood, collected in a trial of Ad26.COV2.S vaccine versus placebo. The chain uses TRBV7-9 and TRBJ1-1; D ambiguous. CDR3 sequence: CASSLRVLNTEAFF. The CDR3 nucleotides are TGTGCCAGCAGCTTAAGGGTCCTCAACACTGAAGCTTTCTTT.